One sample yielded the 31 T cell receptor beta chains listed below, sequenced in a study of cytomegalovirus exposure and HLA in healthy donors. Clones were read by immunoSEQ multiplex PCR, and TCRdb kept only the in-frame ones, dropping some. The data show over 55,000 clones, approximately 92% seen once. Source material: PBMCs. Every receptor here comes from a man between 18 and 35 years old in good health and CMV-seronegative.

V usage is TRBV27 and J usage is TRBJ2-6; a possible D gene is TRBD1 (7 bases). CDR1 is MNHEY and CDR2 is SMNVEV in the germline V gene (reference sequence). Trimming stripped 7 bases from V and 0 bases from J, with 16 bases between. The CDR3 covers 17 residues. The CDR3 sequence is CASTRAQGGSGANVLTF. In DNA, the CDR3 is TGTGCCAGCACCCGGGCTCAGGGGGGCTCTGGGGCCAACGTCCTGACTTTC.

The chain uses TRBV29-1 and TRBJ1-2; no clear D gene. CDR1 and CDR2 from the germline V gene are SQVTM and ANQGSEA. Trimming took 0 bases from V and 4 from J, leaving 9 bases between them. CDR3 length: 13 residues. The CDR3 loop is CSVEERVGYGYTF. The CDR3 bases are TGCAGCGTTGAAGAGAGGGTCGGCTATGGCTACACCTTC. The variable domain in full, with the rest retrieved from reference TRBV29-1 and TRBJ1-2, is SAVISQKPSRDICQRGTSLTIQCQVDSQVTMMFWYRQQPGQSLTLIATANQGSEATYESGFVIDKFPISRPNLTFSTLTVSNMSPEDSSIYLCSVEERVGYGYTFGSGTRLTVV.

V usage is TRBV28 and J usage is TRBJ2-7; 11 bases map to TRBD2. Per germline, CDR1 MDHEN and CDR2 SYDVKM. The CDR3 runs to 18 residues. Trimming cost V 4 bases and J 3 bases; bases outside gene matches: 14. CDR3 amino acids: CASSSYFHTSGSVYEQYF. For the CDR3, the DNA is TGTGCCAGCAGTTCATACTTCCACACTAGCGGGAGTGTCTACGAGCAGTACTTC.

The chain has TRBV5-1 and TRBJ2-7; 9 bases align to TRBD1. V dropped 4 bases and J dropped 3; count of bases not matched to a gene: 8. The CDR3 spans 15 residues. Germline CDR1 SGHRS, CDR2 YFSETQ. The CDR3 DNA sequence: TGCGCCAGCAGCCGACCGGGACAGGGAGACTACGAGCAGTACTTC. Translation gives CASSRPGQGDYEQYF.

This chain uses TRBV5-4 with TRBJ2-2, with a possible D match to TRBD2 (5 bases). Germline CDR1 reads SGHNT; CDR2 reads YYREEE (reference sequence). This CDR3 has 13 residues. Trimming removed 2 bases at V and 4 bases at J, with 6 bases between. CDR3 residues: CASSFAGTGELFF. The CDR3 region has the DNA TGTGCCAGCAGCTTTGCGGGCACCGGGGAGCTGTTTTTT.

The genes are TRBV28 and TRBJ2-2, with 7 bases fitting TRBD1. V shed 5 bases, J shed 1 base, and the junction held 10 bases outside the gene matches. Germline CDR1 and CDR2: MDHEN and SYDVKM. The CDR3 loop spans 17 amino acids. The CDR3 is CASSPTGTAMNTGELFF. Here the CDR3 DNA reads TGTGCCAGCAGTCCGACCGGGACAGCTATGAACACCGGGGAGCTGTTTTTT.

The CDR3 region is CASSLGRTGGYEQYF. CDR3 sequence (DNA): TGTGCCAGCAGCTTAGGCCGGACAGGGGGCTACGAGCAGTACTTC. The chain employs TRBV7-6 and TRBJ2-7, with 10 bases lining up with TRBD1. The V gene's germline CDR1 is SGHVS and CDR2 FNYEAQ. The V segment lost 1 base and the J segment 3 bases; nucleotides outside the gene matches: 3. This CDR3 comprises 15 residues.

The V call is TRBV5-5, the J call TRBJ2-3; 12 bases match TRBD2. The CDR3 has 15 residues. Germline V gives CDR1 SGHKS, CDR2 YYEKEE (reference sequence). After removal of 4 bases from V and 4 bases from J, the junction contained 4 bases not matched to a gene. The CDR3 DNA reads TGTGCCAGCAGCCTACTAGCGGGAGGATCAGATACGCAGTATTTT. It specifies CASSLLAGGSDTQYF.

This clone was seen only once. This sequence joins TRBV6-5 and TRBJ2-2, with 13 bases lining up with TRBD2. The CDR3 consists of 15 residues. Germline values: CDR1 MNHEY, CDR2 SVGAGI. Losses at the gene ends were 6 bases for V and 5 bases for J; bases not matched to a gene: 3. The CDR3 spells CASRPGLAGTGELFF. CDR3 bases: TGTGCCAGCAGGCCGGGACTAGCGGGAACCGGGGAGCTGTTTTTT.

In its sample, this clone was seen a few times. The chain combines TRBV5-4 with TRBJ2-7, with 8 bases that match TRBD1. J gave up 1 base and V 0 bases, and 3 bases lay outside the gene matches. CDR1 SGHNT and CDR2 YYREEE come from the germline V gene (reference sequence). This CDR3 contains 15 residues. The CDR3 spells CASSLADRESYEQYF. For the CDR3, the DNA is TGTGCCAGCAGCTTGGCGGACAGGGAGTCCTACGAGCAGTACTTC.

This chain joins TRBV5-1 and TRBJ1-1; D call uncertain. Germline V lookup: CDR1 SGHRS, CDR2 YFSETQ. The CDR3 is 13 residues long. Deletions cut 3 bases from V and 1 base from J, with 7 bases between. CDR3 DNA sequence: TGCGCCAGCAGCTATAACAGGAACACTGAAGCTTTCTTT. The encoded protein is CASSYNRNTEAFF.

The chain recombines TRBV5-6 with TRBJ2-7; D might be TRBD1 (6 bases). The germline V gene has CDR1 SGHDT and CDR2 YYEEEE. Trimming took 4 bases from V and 0 from J, leaving 11 bases between them. The CDR3 loop spans 14 amino acids. CDR3 bases: TGTGCCAGCAGCCGACAGGTTATCTCCTACGAGCAGTACTTC. It is translated as CASSRQVISYEQYF.

The rearrangement uses TRBV7-2 and TRBJ2-5, with 13 bases identical to TRBD2. The CDR3 runs to 16 residues. Germline trimming cut 4 bases from V and 5 bases from J; bases unmatched to any gene: 7. Germline assignment: CDR1 SGHTA and CDR2 FQGNSA. The CDR3 loop reads CASSSSLAGGDETQYF. The CDR3, as DNA: TGTGCCAGCAGCTCTTCACTAGCGGGAGGGGACGAGACCCAGTACTTC.

This clone was detected only a few times. The CDR3 here is CARSRTADYEQYF. The CDR3 region has the DNA TGTGCCCGCTCTCGGACAGCCGACTACGAGCAGTACTTC. V is TRBV6-5 and J is TRBJ2-7; a weak D match, TRBD1 (6 bases). The CDR3 consists of 13 residues. The V gene's germline CDR1 is MNHEY and CDR2 SVGAGI. V lost 11 bases and J 3 bases, leaving 17 bases between the germline ends.

V is TRBV18 and J is TRBJ2-1; a weak D match, TRBD1 (5 bases). Trimming removed 3 bases from V and 6 bases from J, with 18 bases in between. The CDR3 is 16 amino acids. CDR1 KGHSH and CDR2 LQKENI come from the germline V gene. The CDR3 sequence: CASSPPARVSLNEQFF. The CDR3 DNA reads as TGTGCCAGCTCACCCCCGGCCAGGGTATCCCTCAATGAGCAGTTCTTC.

The V call is TRBV11-2, the J call TRBJ2-3; TRBD2 might be the D (6 bases). The CDR3 has 16 residues. CDR1 SGHAT and CDR2 FQNNGV come from the germline V gene. The V gene lost 1 base and the J gene lost 2 bases, with 13 bases spanning the gap. The CDR3 DNA is TGTGCCAGCAGCTTAGCTGGAGGGAGAGACACAGATACGCAGTATTTT. This codes for CASSLAGGRDTDTQYF.

The chain couples TRBV19 to TRBJ2-1; D unresolved. The germline V and J ends were trimmed by 4 bases and 0 bases, with 13 bases remaining between them. The CDR3 extends over 16 amino acids. The V gene's germline CDR1 is LNHDA and CDR2 SQIVND (reference sequence). The CDR3 DNA reads TGTGCCAGTAGTAGATTAACCGGTAGCTCCTACAATGAGCAGTTCTTC. It is translated as CASSRLTGSSYNEQFF.

This clone was detected a few times. The chain couples TRBV6-4 to TRBJ1-2; 11 bases are a match to TRBD1. The CDR3 runs to 17 residues. V trimming: 6 bases; J trimming: 8 bases; junction bases outside the gene matches: 17. Germline CDR1 and CDR2: MRHNA and SNTAGT. The CDR3 nucleotides are TGTGCCAGCAGGCCCTCCCCGGGACAGGGGGGAGTGACGGGCTACACCTTC. It specifies CASRPSPGQGGVTGYTF.

This chain connects TRBV25-1 to TRBJ1-1; a weak D match, TRBD1 (6 bases). Germline V gives CDR1 MGHDK, CDR2 SYGVNS. The CDR3 has 15 amino acids. V was shortened by 5 bases and J by 3 bases, with 16 bases between the two germline ends. The CDR3 loop is CASSKIRGGDTEAFF. Written as DNA, the CDR3 is TGTGCCAGCAGTAAAATCAGGGGTGGGGACACTGAAGCTTTCTTT.

The J gene is TRBJ1-1, the V gene TRBV2; D unclear. The CDR3 runs to 13 residues. Germline CDR1 and CDR2: SNHLY and FYNNEI. The V and J ends lost 2 bases and 4 bases respectively, with 8 bases between them. CDR3 loop: CASSEWGVTEAFF. CDR3 DNA: TGTGCCAGCAGTGAATGGGGAGTCACTGAAGCTTTCTTT.

The genes are TRBV6-1 and TRBJ1-1; 8 positions agree with TRBD1. Germline CDR1 reads MNHNS; CDR2 reads SASEGT. With V trimmed by 1 base and J by 5 bases, 9 bases remained unmatched. The CDR3 runs to 16 residues. CDR3: CASSEGPGQVWTEAFF. The CDR3 DNA reads TGTGCCAGCAGTGAAGGGCCGGGACAGGTGTGGACTGAAGCTTTCTTT.

This chain uses TRBV6-5 with TRBJ2-3; 7 bases fit TRBD2. With V trimmed by 0 bases and J by 3 bases, 6 bases remained unmatched. CDR3 size: 16 residues. CDR1 is MNHEY and CDR2 is SVGAGI in the germline V gene. The CDR3, as DNA: TGTGCCAGCAGTTACTCGGCGGGAGAGGGGACAGATACGCAGTATTTT. The encoded protein is CASSYSAGEGTDTQYF.

This chain connects TRBV27 to TRBJ2-2; 7 bases map to TRBD1. V shed 0 bases, J shed 2 bases, and the junction held 9 bases outside the gene matches. There are 18 residues in the CDR3. From germline, CDR1 is MNHEY and CDR2 SMNVEV (reference sequence). CDR3 nucleotide sequence: TGTGCCAGCAGTTTATCATTGACAGGGTTGCGTAACACCGGGGAGCTGTTTTTT. This translates into CASSLSLTGLRNTGELFF.

The chain is built from TRBV30 and TRBJ1-1, with no clear D. V gave up 2 bases and J gave up 5 bases, with 12 bases separating them. This CDR3 is 13 amino acids long. CDR1 and CDR2 (germline): GTSNPN, SVGIG (reference sequence). The DNA for the CDR3 is TGTGCCTGGAGTCCAGGTGTTCAGACTGAAGCTTTCTTT. This encodes CAWSPGVQTEAFF.

The rearrangement joins TRBV28 to TRBJ1-5, with D possibly matching TRBD1 (6 bases). Deletions cut 6 bases from V and 2 bases from J, with 14 bases between. This CDR3 is built from 15 residues. Germline V CDR1 and CDR2: MDHEN, SYDVKM. CDR3 residues: CASSFSSGGNQPQHF. The CDR3 bases are TGTGCCAGCAGCTTTTCCTCAGGGGGCAATCAGCCCCAGCATTTT.

The DNA of the CDR3 is TGTGCCAGCAGCTATCAGGGCCTTGGAAACACCATATATTTT. Translated: CASSYQGLGNTIYF. The V and J genes are TRBV9 and TRBJ1-3, with D possibly matching TRBD1 (5 bases). Trimming cost V 4 bases and J 3 bases, with 11 bases left between them. This CDR3 has 14 amino acids. CDR1 SGDLS and CDR2 YYNGEE come from the germline V gene.

The sample holds a few counts of this clone. The chain joins TRBV4-1 to TRBJ1-5; 7 bases align to TRBD1. This CDR3 region has 15 residues. The trim removed 2 bases at V and 3 bases at J, leaving 4 bases unmatched. The germline V gene has CDR1 MGHRA and CDR2 YSYEKL. CDR3 in amino acids: CASSQMTGSNQPQHF. CDR3 DNA sequence: TGCGCCAGCAGCCAAATGACAGGGTCCAATCAGCCCCAGCATTTT.

The V call is TRBV29-1, the J call TRBJ1-1; 7 bases agree with TRBD1. The CDR3 sequence is 13 residues long. Per the germline V gene, CDR1 is SQVTM and CDR2 is ANQGSEA. J lost 7 bases, V lost 7 bases, and 12 bases had no gene match. CDR3 DNA sequence: TGCAGCGGAGAAGGGGGCGATAAAATTGAAGCTTTCTTT. Its protein is CSGEGGDKIEAFF.

The chain recombines TRBV10-3 with TRBJ1-2; D gene uncertain. V was shortened by 4 bases and J by 3 bases, with 6 bases between the two germline ends. Looked up from germline, CDR1 is ENHRY and CDR2 is SYGVKD. This CDR3 spans 12 amino acids. CDR3 amino acids: CAISGEDYGYTF. The CDR3 DNA sequence: TGTGCCATCAGTGGAGAGGACTATGGCTACACCTTC.

The gene calls are TRBV2 and TRBJ2-7; D may be TRBD1 (5 bases). This CDR3 contains 13 residues. The germline V gene encodes CDR1 SNHLY and CDR2 FYNNEI. Trimming shortened V by 4 bases and J by 7 bases, and 14 bases separated the two germline ends. This CDR3 reads CASSVRDLREQYF. CDR3 DNA: TGTGCCAGCAGTGTCAGGGATCTGCGGGAGCAGTACTTC.

The chain joins TRBV2 to TRBJ2-7, with 9 bases lining up with TRBD1. V lost 2 bases and J lost 2; bases outside the gene matches: 7. The germline V gene has CDR1 SNHLY and CDR2 FYNNEI. The CDR3 covers 16 residues. This chain's CDR3 is CASSENRGRNPYEQYF. The CDR3 nucleotides read TGTGCCAGCAGTGAAAACAGGGGGCGTAACCCCTACGAGCAGTACTTC.